Presented here are 15 T cell receptor beta chains from one specimen sequenced in a study of blood T cell repertoires in COVID-19. Generated by immunoSEQ multiplex PCR, the TCRdb table keeps only in-frame clones and is missing some. The profile covers approximately 490,000 clones, with 88% appearing a single time and roughly 8% taken by the ten largest. Sequenced material: PBMCs or T cells enriched from blood (not recorded which). The receptors derive from a woman aged 55-70 years who had recovered from COVID-19.

The J gene is TRBJ2-5, the V gene TRBV2, with 9 bases matching TRBD2. CDR1 is SNHLY and CDR2 is FYNNEI in the germline V gene. The CDR3 totals 14 residues. With V trimmed by 3 bases and J by 3 bases, 2 bases remained unmatched. In DNA, the CDR3 is TGTGCCAGCAGTGAGGCGGGGGGGGAAGAGACCCAGTACTTC. This translates into CASSEAGGEETQYF.

This clone was recorded once. The genes are TRBV5-1 and TRBJ2-7, with 9 bases identical to TRBD1. CDR3 size: 14 residues. V lost 1 base and J lost 5; bases outside the gene matches: 4. Germline V gene data show CDR1 as SGHRS and CDR2 as YFSETQ. This CDR3 reads CASSLRTGDHEQYF. CDR3 DNA sequence: TGCGCCAGCAGCTTGAGGACAGGGGACCACGAGCAGTACTTC.

This clone was picked up a small number of times. V usage is TRBV19 and J usage is TRBJ1-2; D is perhaps TRBD1 (6 bases). The germline V gene has CDR1 LNHDA and CDR2 SQIVND (reference sequence). The germline V and J ends were trimmed by 6 bases and 7 bases, with 9 bases remaining between them. CDR3 length: 11 amino acids. The CDR3 DNA reads as TGTGCCAGTAGCACAGGGTCTGGCTACACCTTC. Protein: CASSTGSGYTF. The full variable domain, in which reference TRBV19 and TRBJ1-2 provide the parts outside the CDR3, is DGGITQSPKYLFRKEGQNVTLSCEQNLNHDAMYWYRQDPGQGLRLIYYSQIVNDFQKGDIAEGYSVSREKKESFPLTVTSAQKNPTAFYLCASSTGSGYTFGSGTRLTVV.

The chain carries TRBV10-1 and TRBJ2-3, with a weak D call TRBD2 (5 bases). CDR3 size: 13 residues. From germline, CDR1 is WNHNN and CDR2 SYGVQD (reference sequence). V was trimmed by 9 bases and J by 1 base, leaving 11 bases between them. CDR3 sequence reads: CASSEDGTDTQYF. In DNA form, the CDR3 reads TGCGCCAGTTCGGAGGATGGCACAGATACGCAGTATTTT.

This chain joins TRBV10-3 and TRBJ2-7; 8 bases are a match to TRBD2. The CDR3 length is 14 residues. With 7 bases clipped from V and 4 bases from J, the junction kept 9 bases outside the gene matches. Germline V lookup: CDR1 ENHRY, CDR2 SYGVKD. In nucleotides, the CDR3 is TGTGCCATCAAGGCTAGCGGGCTCGTTTACGAGCAGTACTTC. This encodes CAIKASGLVYEQYF.

The chain combines TRBV5-4 with TRBJ2-3; 12 bases align to TRBD1. The CDR3 sequence is 16 residues long. Germline trimming cut 4 bases from V and 4 bases from J; bases unmatched to any gene: 7. Germline assignment: CDR1 SGHNT and CDR2 YYREEE (reference sequence). The CDR3 reads CASSDPGQGAPDTQYF. In DNA form, the CDR3 reads TGTGCCAGCAGCGATCCGGGACAGGGGGCCCCAGATACGCAGTATTTT.

The chain uses TRBV11-2 and TRBJ1-4, with D uncertain. Per the germline V gene, CDR1 is SGHAT and CDR2 is FQNNGV. The V end lost 5 bases, the J end lost 7 bases, and 5 bases lay between the germline ends. The length of the CDR3 is 11 residues. The CDR3 DNA sequence: TGTGCCAGCAGCCGGGGTGAAAAACTGTTTTTT. Translating gives CASSRGEKLFF.

On this clone itself: The same CDR3 can be traced to other DNA sequences in this sample. The chain combines TRBV24-1 with TRBJ2-3, with 8 positions matching TRBD2. From germline, CDR1 is KGHDR and CDR2 SFDVKD. CDR3 length: 14 amino acids. V gave up 5 bases and J gave up 1 base; unmatched junction bases: 1. CDR3 loop: CATSGAGGTDTQYF. For the CDR3, the DNA is TGTGCCACCAGTGGAGCGGGAGGCACAGATACGCAGTATTTT.

V gene TRBV10-3 combines with J gene TRBJ1-1, with 9 positions matching TRBD1. Germline values: CDR1 ENHRY, CDR2 SYGVKD. The ends lost 9 bases at V and 1 base at J; junction bases unmatched: 3. The CDR3 runs 13 residues. The CDR3 region has the DNA TGTGCCATGGACAGGGGTGAGAACACTGAAGCTTTCTTT. Its protein is CAMDRGENTEAFF.

The V gene is TRBV12-3 or TRBV12-4, the J gene TRBJ1-2; 7 bases agree with TRBD1. The V segment lost 2 bases and the J segment 4 bases; nucleotides outside the gene matches: 1. The CDR3 runs 13 residues. DNA for the CDR3: TGTGCCAGCAGTTTACAGGGGGGCTATGGCTACACCTTC. Translated: CASSLQGGYGYTF.

The V gene is TRBV2, the J gene TRBJ1-5; D remains ambiguous. The CDR3 totals 13 residues. The ends were cut back, 4 bases at V and 3 bases at J, with 7 bases in the middle. Per the germline V gene, CDR1 is SNHLY and CDR2 is FYNNEI. Here the CDR3 reads CASSVSDNQPQHF. Written as DNA, the CDR3 is TGTGCCAGCAGTGTGAGCGACAATCAGCCCCAGCATTTT.

This chain connects TRBV29-1 to TRBJ2-2; TRBD1 matches at 12 bases. The junction had 9 bases not matched to a gene; V was cut back by 7 bases and J by 6 bases. Germline lookup yields CDR1 SQVTM and CDR2 ANQGSEA. This CDR3 region has 15 residues. CDR3: CSARGTGGYSGELFF. The CDR3 DNA reads as TGCAGCGCCCGGGGGACAGGGGGCTATTCCGGGGAGCTGTTTTTT.

The chain recombines TRBV12-5 with TRBJ2-7; a possible D gene is TRBD2 (6 bases). The germline gives CDR1 LGHNT, CDR2 FRNRAP. The ends were cut back, 0 bases at V and 5 bases at J, with 14 bases in the middle. This CDR3 is 15 amino acids long. The CDR3 spells CASGLVGGHSDEQYV. The CDR3 DNA reads TGTGCTAGTGGTTTGGTCGGGGGTCACAGCGACGAGCAGTACGTC.

V and J are TRBV7-9 and TRBJ1-2, with D possibly TRBD1 on 6 matching bases. With 4 bases removed from V and 8 bases from J, the gap between germline ends came to 17 bases. Germline V gene sequence: CDR1 SEHNR, CDR2 FQNEAQ (reference sequence). This CDR3 comprises 14 residues. In DNA form, the CDR3 reads TGTGCCAGCAGCTCGACAGGAGGCCTAAGAGGCTACACCTTC. It codes for CASSSTGGLRGYTF.

Only a few counts were recorded for this clone. The V call is TRBV5-4, the J call TRBJ1-6; D ambiguous. CDR1 is SGHNT, CDR2 YYREEE, per germline (reference sequence). Trimming shortened V by 5 bases and J by 7 bases, and 16 bases separated the two germline ends. The CDR3 spans 15 residues. The CDR3 DNA is TGTGCCAGCAGTTTCGGGGATGGAGAGAATTCACCCCTCCACTTT. It encodes CASSFGDGENSPLHF.